This passage covers 5 T cell receptor beta chains from one sample sequenced in a study of blood T cell repertoires in COVID-19. TCRdb's copy holds only in-frame clones and misses some; the assay was immunoSEQ multiplex PCR. The sample yields about 200,000 clones, nearly 90% seen once. Sequencing was performed on peripheral blood. The receptors come from a middle-aged man with acute or convalescent COVID-19.

V and J are TRBV11-2 and TRBJ2-7; tentative D call: TRBD2 (5 bases). V was pared by 5 bases and J by 2 bases, with 16 bases between. Germline CDR1 is SGHAT and CDR2 is FQNNGV. This CDR3 spans 15 amino acids. The DNA of the CDR3 is TGTGCCAGCAGCCTGCGGAGGACCGACACCTACGAGCAGTACTTC. Translated, it gives CASSLRRTDTYEQYF.

This chain uses TRBV6-6 with TRBJ2-3, with 7 bases fitting TRBD2. The trim removed 8 bases at V and 6 bases at J, leaving 11 bases unmatched. CDR1 is MNHNY, CDR2 SVGAGI, per germline (reference sequence). The CDR3 totals 14 residues. CDR3 DNA sequence: TGTGCCAGCGCTCGCGGGCGGGAGAGGGATACGCAGTATTTT. This encodes CASARGRERDTQYF.

The rearrangement joins TRBV6-5 to TRBJ2-3; TRBD2 aligns across 8 bases. The CDR3 is 14 residues long. Germline lookup yields CDR1 MNHEY and CDR2 SVGAGI. Trimming took 6 bases from V and 1 from J; bases not matched to a gene: 3. The CDR3: CASSGRAGTDTQYF. The CDR3 nucleotides are TGTGCCAGCAGCGGGAGGGCCGGCACAGATACGCAGTATTTT.

The chain has TRBV28 and TRBJ1-1; D unresolved. This CDR3 is 15 amino acids long. Germline V lookup: CDR1 MDHEN, CDR2 SYDVKM. V was trimmed by 7 bases and J by 4 bases, leaving 19 bases between them. CDR3 protein: CASTLPVGVSTEAFF. The CDR3 DNA sequence: TGTGCCAGCACCCTCCCGGTTGGAGTGAGCACTGAAGCTTTCTTT.

The rearrangement links TRBV10-3 to TRBJ1-5; 7 nucleotides align to TRBD1. J lost 0 bases, V lost 2 bases, and 4 bases had no gene match. The germline gives CDR1 ENHRY, CDR2 SYGVKD. This CDR3 has 16 residues. The CDR3, as DNA: TGTGCCATCAGTGAGCGGGACAGCTATAGCAATCAGCCCCAGCATTTT. Protein product: CAISERDSYSNQPQHF.